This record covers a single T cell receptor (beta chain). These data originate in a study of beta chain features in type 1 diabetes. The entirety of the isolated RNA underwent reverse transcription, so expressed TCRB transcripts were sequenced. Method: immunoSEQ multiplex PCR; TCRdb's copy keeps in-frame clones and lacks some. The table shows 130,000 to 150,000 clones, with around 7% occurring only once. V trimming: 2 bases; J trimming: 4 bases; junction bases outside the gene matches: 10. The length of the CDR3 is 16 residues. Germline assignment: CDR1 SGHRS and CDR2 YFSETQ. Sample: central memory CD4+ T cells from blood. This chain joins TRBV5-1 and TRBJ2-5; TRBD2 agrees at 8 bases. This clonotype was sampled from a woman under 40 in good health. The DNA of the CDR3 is TGCGCCAGCAGCTTAGGTTCCAGCGGGAGTGTAGAGACCCAGTACTTC. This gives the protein CASSLGSSGSVETQYF.